This TCR beta chain stems from a study of OX40 agonist ivuxolimab in advanced cancers. Clones were read by immunoSEQ multiplex PCR, and TCRdb kept only the in-frame ones, dropping some. The sample comprises 60,000 to 90,000 clones, 83% of which are singletons, and roughly 0.76% rests with the top ten. CDR1 and CDR2 from the germline V gene are MNHEY and SVGAGI. The CDR3 contains 14 residues. V lost 6 bases to trimming and J lost 3 bases; unmatched junction nucleotides: 6. This rearrangement joins TRBV6-5 to TRBJ2-7; 9 bases align to TRBD1. This specimen was CD4+ or CD8+ T cells sorted from blood, taken in a trial of the OX40 agonist ivuxolimab. The sequence was obtained from an adult with an advanced solid tumor such as melanoma, head and neck, liver or kidney cancer. CDR3 in DNA: TGTGCCAGCAGCCGGGGACAGGGCCGCTACGAGCAGTACTTC. Translating gives CASSRGQGRYEQYF.